Listed below are T cell receptor beta chains from one sample, sequenced in a study of T-cell reconstitution after alpha-beta-depleted transplantation in children. TCRdb itself ran the PCR reads through MiXCR, one entry per CDR3 protein. The table lists roughly 180,000 distinct CDR3 sequences, around 10% of them singletons, with less than 15% in the top ten. The material sequenced was PBMCs, taken before TCRalphabeta/CD19-depleted stem cell transplant. These receptors originate from a boy aged 2 to 9 with acute myeloid leukemia, due to receive a stem cell transplant. Both conserved end residues are part of each CDR3. A D gene is named only where the DNA matches it firmly.

j_call,v_call,d_call,cdr3_aa
TRBJ1-1,TRBV5-1,.,CASSLDPLNTEAFF
TRBJ1-6,TRBV5-1,.,CASSLEGLSYNSPLHF
TRBJ2-1,TRBV2,.,CASSATLLGYNEQFF
TRBJ2-7,TRBV12-3/TRBV12-4,.,CASSPGRRTYEQYF
TRBJ1-5,TRBV7-9,.,CASSQASNQPQHF
TRBJ1-1,TRBV7-9,.,CASSLLLGTEAFF
TRBJ2-3,TRBV20-1,.,CSAPDLINTDTQYF
TRBJ2-6,TRBV9,TRBD1,CASSVGTGKFAGANVLTF
TRBJ2-5,TRBV6-5,TRBD2,CASNSGGTSVTEQETQYF
TRBJ2-3,TRBV5-8,.,CASSLGVARRTDTQYF
TRBJ2-7,TRBV2,TRBD1,CASSEAQGQPNNEQYF
TRBJ1-4,TRBV3-1,TRBD1,CASSQSSPGQGEKLFF
TRBJ1-6,TRBV7-2,.,CASSDIRSSYNSPLHF
TRBJ1-2,TRBV6-2/TRBV6-3,TRBD1,CASRLPGQGAYGYTF
TRBJ2-3,TRBV20-1,.,CSARTSPASTDTQYF
TRBJ1-3,TRBV3-1,.,CASSPVSSGNTIYF
TRBJ2-2,TRBV20-1,.,CSASSGRDTGELFF
TRBJ1-1,TRBV5-1,TRBD1,CASSFWTGSGTEAFF
TRBJ1-2,TRBV27,.,CASSLGPGRSYGYTF
TRBJ1-2,TRBV28,.,CASSLSPPGLQYGYTF
TRBJ2-2,TRBV7-9,.,CASTLAGELFF
TRBJ1-2,TRBV20-1,.,CSARQSLDYTF
TRBJ2-1,TRBV6-5,.,CASSRGALSSYNEQFF
TRBJ2-7,TRBV5-1,TRBD1,CASSGGQGPYEQYF
TRBJ1-1,TRBV5-1,TRBD1,CASSWDRGRTEAFF
TRBJ2-7,TRBV5-1,.,CASNYGSLGTASYEQYF
TRBJ2-3,TRBV7-3,TRBD1,CASSLFGGTGGTDTQYF
TRBJ2-3,TRBV5-1,.,CASSLAPQRGDTQYF
TRBJ2-1,TRBV27,TRBD2,CASSTLSGTANNEQFF
TRBJ2-2,TRBV7-3,TRBD2,CASSLTPERGGTGELFF
TRBJ1-2,TRBV10-3,TRBD1,CAITGQGRDGYTF
TRBJ1-1,TRBV5-1,.,CASSFRLNTEAFF
TRBJ2-5,TRBV18,TRBD1,CASSRPTGQGETQYF
TRBJ1-5,TRBV5-5,TRBD1,CASSSETGGGGQPQHF
TRBJ2-5,TRBV2,TRBD1,CASFLGQAQETQYF
TRBJ2-6,TRBV4-1,TRBD1,CASSQGDRGPGANVLTF
TRBJ2-5,TRBV7-3,TRBD2,CASSFVAGETQYF
TRBJ2-1,TRBV12-3/TRBV12-4,TRBD2,CASSSGTSGRDNEQFF
TRBJ2-2,TRBV2,.,CASSGDVTGELFF
TRBJ2-1,TRBV11-2,.,CASSLTPRRDPSANEQFF
TRBJ2-5,TRBV4-1,.,CASSQVTGFKTQYF
TRBJ2-1,TRBV5-6,.,CASSSLRRTVDYNEQFF